Below, 2 T cell receptor beta chains from the same sample are listed, as sequenced in a study of cytomegalovirus exposure and HLA in healthy donors. It was with 60 Vbeta and 13 Jbeta primers that the PCR ran. Measured with immunoSEQ multiplex PCR; TCRdb has only the in-frame clones, and not every one. The sample records approximately 190,000 clones, about 80% being singletons. Sequenced: PBMCs. Receptors were obtained from a woman under 40 in good health and CMV-seropositive.

The V call is TRBV10-3, the J call TRBJ1-6; no reliable D call. The germline gives CDR1 ENHRY, CDR2 SYGVKD. The length of the CDR3 is 15 residues. V was pared by 5 bases and J by 9 bases, with 17 bases between. CDR3 sequence: CAISLGGTRGSPLHF. The DNA of the CDR3 is TGTGCCATCAGTCTAGGCGGAACCCGGGGTTCACCCCTCCACTTT.

The rearrangement links TRBV5-8 to TRBJ2-7; 7 nucleotides line up with TRBD1. Germline lookup yields CDR1 SGHTS and CDR2 YDEGEE. The ends lost 5 bases at V and 5 bases at J; junction bases unmatched: 10. This CDR3 contains 14 residues. CDR3 bases: TGTGCCAGCAGTACACACAGGGGCATGGACGAGCAGTACTTC. Its protein is CASSTHRGMDEQYF.